Following are 32 T cell receptor beta chains from one sample sequenced in a study of cytomegalovirus exposure and HLA in healthy donors. With 60 Vbeta and 13 Jbeta primers, the PCR was carried out. Sequencing was performed with immunoSEQ multiplex PCR; in TCRdb, only in-frame clones are kept and a portion is missing. There are 95,000 to 150,000 clones in the sample; 75% to 80% occur only once, and around 3% lies in the top ten. Sequences were obtained from PBMCs. These receptors originate from a woman aged 25 to 39 in good health and CMV-seropositive.

The chain uses TRBV7-9 and TRBJ2-7; TRBD1 aligns across 7 bases. The CDR3 loop spans 12 amino acids. The germline V gene encodes CDR1 SEHNR and CDR2 FQNEAQ (reference sequence). Unmatched junction bases numbered 7, after V lost 8 bases and J lost 6 bases. In DNA form, the CDR3 reads TGTGCCAGCGGACAGGCTCTGGGCGAGCAGTACTTC. Encoded protein: CASGQALGEQYF.

The chain uses TRBV25-1 and TRBJ1-1; D not resolved. V lost 8 bases to trimming and J lost 0 bases, with 10 bases between them. The CDR3 is 13 amino acids. The V gene's germline CDR1 is MGHDK and CDR2 SYGVNS. The CDR3, as DNA: TGTGCCAGCGCCTTTGGGCTGAACACTGAAGCTTTCTTT. Protein sequence: CASAFGLNTEAFF.

V usage is TRBV5-1 and J usage is TRBJ2-3; the D gene is possibly TRBD2 (7 bases). Germline values: CDR1 SGHRS, CDR2 YFSETQ. V dropped 6 bases and J dropped 6 bases, with 23 bases sitting between them. The CDR3 length is 16 residues. CDR3 amino acids: CASTSYGGAPVDTQYF. For the CDR3, the DNA is TGCGCCAGCACCAGTTATGGGGGGGCCCCTGTCGATACGCAGTATTTT.

V and J are TRBV7-2 and TRBJ1-4, with D possibly TRBD1 on 5 matching bases. V gave up 9 bases and J gave up 8 bases, with 16 bases separating them. Germline assignment: CDR1 SGHTA and CDR2 FQGNSA. The CDR3 has 13 residues. CDR3 nucleotides: TGTGCCAGTTTAGCCAAGGGGATAGAAAAACTGTTTTTT. Its protein is CASLAKGIEKLFF.

The gene calls are TRBV28 and TRBJ1-2; TRBD1 agrees at 8 bases. The CDR3 loop spans 16 amino acids. V lost 5 bases, J lost 6 bases, and 14 bases stayed unmatched. Per germline, CDR1 MDHEN and CDR2 SYDVKM. Here the CDR3 reads CASSIYTGGNADGYTF. CDR3 coding DNA: TGTGCCAGCAGTATATACACAGGGGGAAACGCCGATGGCTACACCTTC.

This chain links TRBV4-1 with TRBJ2-1, with D possibly TRBD1 on 7 matching bases. The germline CDR1 and CDR2 sequences are MGHRA and YSYEKL. The CDR3 covers 14 residues. Trimming shortened V by 2 bases and J by 11 bases, and 16 bases separated the two germline ends. The chain's CDR3 is CASSQPGTAGQQFF. For the CDR3, the DNA is TGCGCCAGCAGCCAACCAGGGACAGCGGGCCAGCAGTTCTTC.

This clone has a handful of counts. The chain combines TRBV4-3 with TRBJ1-1; D perhaps matches TRBD1 (5 bases). V was trimmed by 1 base and J by 0 bases, leaving 9 bases between them. Germline V gene data show CDR1 as LGHNA and CDR2 as YSLEER. The CDR3 contains 15 residues. The CDR3 sequence is CASSQVSGMNTEAFF. The CDR3 DNA reads as TGCGCCAGCAGCCAAGTTTCAGGGATGAACACTGAAGCTTTCTTT.

This chain uses TRBV5-1 with TRBJ2-1, with D possibly TRBD1 on 5 matching bases. V was trimmed by 1 base and J by 3 bases, leaving 11 bases between them. The germline CDR1 and CDR2 sequences are SGHRS and YFSETQ. This CDR3 region has 15 residues. CDR3 in DNA: TGCGCCAGCAGCTTGTCAGGGTCGGACTACAATGAGCAGTTCTTC. Protein sequence: CASSLSGSDYNEQFF.

The V gene is TRBV5-1, the J gene TRBJ2-3; 7 positions match TRBD1. Germline CDR1 is SGHRS and CDR2 is YFSETQ. V trimming: 6 bases; J trimming: 2 bases; junction bases outside the gene matches: 9. The CDR3 totals 15 residues. As DNA, the CDR3 is TGCGCCAGCACACTCACCGGGACAGTCACAGATACGCAGTATTTT. It codes for CASTLTGTVTDTQYF.

J is TRBJ1-2 and V is TRBV4-3; the D gene is possibly TRBD1 (5 bases). The CDR3 has 15 amino acids. V lost 0 bases, J lost 4 bases, and 12 bases lay in between. Germline V gives CDR1 LGHNA, CDR2 YSLEER. The CDR3 loop is CASSQDEDRTYGYTF. For the CDR3, the DNA is TGCGCCAGCAGCCAAGATGAAGACAGAACCTATGGCTACACCTTC.

The chain joins TRBV5-8 to TRBJ2-2; 12 nucleotides align to TRBD2. Germline trimming cut 4 bases from V and 7 bases from J; bases unmatched to any gene: 11. The length of the CDR3 is 17 residues. Germline CDR1 is SGHTS and CDR2 is YDEGEE. CDR3: CASSIPPSGGVVGELFF. DNA of the CDR3: TGTGCCAGCAGCATCCCCCCTAGCGGGGGGGTGGTCGGGGAGCTGTTTTTT.

The rearrangement joins TRBV2 to TRBJ2-2; 10 bases are shared with TRBD2. Germline V gene data show CDR1 as SNHLY and CDR2 as FYNNEI. V was clipped by 7 bases and J by 6 bases; unmatched bases: 5. This CDR3 region has 14 residues. The CDR3 coding sequence is TGTGCCAGCAAGCGCGGGACTAGCGCCGGGGAGCTGTTTTTT. Protein product: CASKRGTSAGELFF.

The gene calls are TRBV4-3 and TRBJ2-3; 8 bases agree with TRBD2. Germline values: CDR1 LGHNA, CDR2 YSLEER. With 6 bases clipped from V and 11 bases from J, the junction kept 10 bases outside the gene matches. The CDR3 has 13 residues. The CDR3 DNA reads TGCGCCAGCAGTATAATCAGCGGGGGCCTGCAGTATTTT. Translating it yields CASSIISGGLQYF.

The chain carries TRBV29-1 and TRBJ2-2; D may be TRBD1 (6 bases). The germline gives CDR1 SQVTM, CDR2 ANQGSEA. V was shortened by 4 bases and J by 0 bases, with 9 bases between the two germline ends. This CDR3 contains 14 residues. The CDR3 DNA follows: TGCAGCGTTGGTGGGACATCGAACACCGGGGAGCTGTTTTTT. It codes for CSVGGTSNTGELFF.

The V call is TRBV28, the J call TRBJ1-3; the D is unclear. The CDR3 covers 13 residues. From germline, CDR1 is MDHEN and CDR2 SYDVKM. V lost 2 bases, J lost 4 bases, and 6 bases lay in between. CDR3 bases: TGTGCCAGCAGTTTAGCGTGGGGAAACACCATATATTTT. This gives the protein CASSLAWGNTIYF.

The chain employs TRBV28 and TRBJ1-1; no reliable D call. Germline V gives CDR1 MDHEN, CDR2 SYDVKM. The CDR3 covers 14 residues. Trimming took 2 bases from V and 5 from J, leaving 12 bases between them. The CDR3 here is CASSLVLEGTEAFF. The CDR3, as DNA: TGTGCCAGCAGTTTAGTACTCGAGGGTACTGAAGCTTTCTTT.

This chain connects TRBV18 to TRBJ1-1; D is ambiguous. Looked up from germline, CDR1 is KGHSH and CDR2 is LQKENI. This CDR3 contains 17 residues. V lost 3 bases to trimming and J lost 1 base, with 18 bases between them. CDR3 nucleotide sequence: TGTGCCAGCTCACCTTCAGTATCTTTACAGCCGAACACTGAAGCTTTCTTT. Protein sequence: CASSPSVSLQPNTEAFF.

The chain has TRBV5-1 and TRBJ1-5, with D perhaps TRBD1 (6 bases). V was shortened by 4 bases and J by 10 bases, with 24 bases between the two germline ends. Germline loops: CDR1 SGHRS, CDR2 YFSETQ. The CDR3 length is 16 residues. The CDR3 loop is CASSPQGPGIGEPQHF. CDR3 DNA sequence: TGCGCCAGCAGCCCACAGGGTCCCGGTATTGGGGAACCCCAGCATTTT.

The chain has TRBV6-5 and TRBJ1-1; 9 bases line up with TRBD1. The CDR3 is 14 residues long. V lost 6 bases to trimming and J lost 1 base; unmatched junction nucleotides: 3. Germline V gene lookup returns CDR1 MNHEY and CDR2 SVGAGI. The CDR3 region is CASRPGQGNTEAFF. In DNA, the CDR3 is TGTGCCAGCAGACCGGGACAGGGGAACACTGAAGCTTTCTTT.

The chain has TRBV10-3 and TRBJ2-5; D possibly corresponds to TRBD2 (5 bases). Trimming took off 6 bases at V and 5 bases at J, with 7 bases between the two ends. Germline assignment: CDR1 ENHRY and CDR2 SYGVKD. The CDR3 is 11 amino acids. The CDR3 region is CAISSGETQYF. The CDR3 DNA reads TGTGCCATCAGCTCGGGGGAGACCCAGTACTTC.

This clone was seen only a few times. V gene TRBV5-4 combines with J gene TRBJ2-3, with 14 bases that match TRBD2. Germline loops: CDR1 SGHNT, CDR2 YYREEE (reference sequence). V lost 4 bases and J lost 3; bases outside the gene matches: 4. The CDR3 covers 16 residues. For the CDR3, the DNA is TGTGCCAGCAGCGAGACTAGCGGGGGGGTTACAGATACGCAGTATTTT. Encoded protein: CASSETSGGVTDTQYF.

This clone has just a few counts. This chain joins TRBV2 and TRBJ2-3; TRBD2 aligns across 9 bases. V lost 4 bases and J lost 5; bases outside the gene matches: 7. CDR3 length: 15 amino acids. Germline V gene data show CDR1 as SNHLY and CDR2 as FYNNEI. This CDR3 reads CASSVSGGRGDTQYF. The CDR3 DNA sequence: TGTGCCAGCAGTGTTAGCGGGGGCCGGGGAGATACGCAGTATTTT.

The rearrangement uses TRBV4-1 and TRBJ2-5, with 7 bases that match TRBD2. J lost 4 bases, V lost 0 bases, and 11 bases had no gene match. Looked up from germline, CDR1 is MGHRA and CDR2 is YSYEKL. The CDR3 sequence is 17 residues long. The CDR3 nucleotides are TGCGCCAGCAGCCAAGAAGAACTTCGGCAGCGGGGAGAGACCCAGTACTTC. Its translation: CASSQEELRQRGETQYF.

A few counts support this clone. This chain connects TRBV5-1 to TRBJ2-3, with 11 positions matching TRBD1. Germline CDR1 SGHRS, CDR2 YFSETQ. CDR3 length equals 14 residues. J lost 6 bases, V lost 0 bases, and 0 bases had no gene match. The CDR3 protein is CASSLGTGGDTQYF. The CDR3 DNA follows: TGCGCCAGCAGCTTGGGGACAGGGGGCGATACGCAGTATTTT.

The chain couples TRBV5-6 to TRBJ2-5; 9 bases fit TRBD1. Germline CDR1 reads SGHDT; CDR2 reads YYEEEE. The CDR3 spans 15 residues. Unmatched junction bases numbered 3, after V lost 0 bases and J lost 3 bases. The CDR3 reads CASSLVWTGEETQYF. The CDR3 DNA reads as TGTGCCAGCAGCTTGGTATGGACAGGGGAAGAGACCCAGTACTTC.

J is TRBJ1-2 and V is TRBV29-1, with D possibly being TRBD1 (5 bases). The germline V and J ends were trimmed by 3 bases and 4 bases, with 12 bases remaining between them. CDR1 is SQVTM, CDR2 ANQGSEA, per germline. The CDR3 totals 13 residues. The CDR3 region has the DNA TGCAGCGTTGATGGGGCAGGGTCCTATGGCTACACCTTC. Protein: CSVDGAGSYGYTF.

V and J are TRBV27 and TRBJ2-2; D might be TRBD1 (6 bases). Trimming took 2 bases from V and 5 from J, leaving 15 bases between them. The germline V gene has CDR1 MNHEY and CDR2 SMNVEV (reference sequence). The CDR3 consists of 16 residues. Here the CDR3 reads CASSLRISTGTGELFF. CDR3 in DNA: TGTGCCAGCAGTTTAAGGATCTCAACAGGGACCGGGGAGCTGTTTTTT.

The chain couples TRBV7-2 to TRBJ2-7, with D uncertain. Germline CDR1 and CDR2: SGHTA and FQGNSA. This CDR3 has 15 residues. V lost 4 bases to trimming and J lost 7 bases, with 20 bases between them. For the CDR3, the DNA is TGTGCCAGCAGCTACCTGCTCTCGACCGGGTGGGAGCAGTACTTC. The encoded protein is CASSYLLSTGWEQYF.

V is TRBV19 and J is TRBJ1-3; D unclear. This CDR3 region has 14 residues. Germline V CDR1 and CDR2: LNHDA, SQIVND (reference sequence). Trimming stripped 9 bases from V and 0 bases from J, with 12 bases between. CDR3 bases: TGTGCCAGCCGAGCAGCGGCCTCTGGAAACACCATATATTTT. Encoded protein: CASRAAASGNTIYF.

This chain joins TRBV7-8 and TRBJ2-7; D is uncertain. Trimming removed 4 bases at V and 7 bases at J, with 8 bases between. The V gene's germline CDR1 is SGHVS and CDR2 FQNEAQ. This CDR3 spans 11 amino acids. The CDR3 reads CASSSAGEQYF. The CDR3 DNA reads TGTGCCAGCAGCTCCGCCGGTGAGCAGTACTTC.

The rearrangement joins TRBV5-1 to TRBJ1-2; a possible D gene is TRBD1 (6 bases). Germline CDR1 is SGHRS and CDR2 is YFSETQ. This CDR3 has 15 residues. Trimming took off 4 bases at V and 5 bases at J, with 18 bases between the two ends. The CDR3 DNA sequence: TGCGCCAGCAGCAGAACAGGGCCGGGCCCTTATGGCTACACCTTC. Translating gives CASSRTGPGPYGYTF.

In this sample, this clone turned up a few times. This chain connects TRBV27 to TRBJ2-6; 7 bases are a match to TRBD2. The CDR3 runs 16 residues. The V gene's germline CDR1 is MNHEY and CDR2 SMNVEV (reference sequence). V lost 6 bases to trimming and J lost 1 base; unmatched junction nucleotides: 6. CDR3 region: CASRPVGGSGANVLTF. The CDR3 DNA follows: TGTGCCAGCAGACCCGTCGGGGGGTCTGGGGCCAACGTCCTGACTTTC.